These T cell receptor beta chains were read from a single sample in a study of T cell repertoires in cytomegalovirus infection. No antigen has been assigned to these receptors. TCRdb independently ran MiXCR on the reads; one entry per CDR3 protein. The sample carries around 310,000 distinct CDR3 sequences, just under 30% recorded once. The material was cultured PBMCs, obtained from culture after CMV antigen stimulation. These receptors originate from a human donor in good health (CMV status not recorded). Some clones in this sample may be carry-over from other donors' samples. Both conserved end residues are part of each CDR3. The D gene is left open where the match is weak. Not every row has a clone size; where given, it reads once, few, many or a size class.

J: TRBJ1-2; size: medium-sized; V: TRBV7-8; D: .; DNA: TGTGCCAGCAGCTTAACCGCAGGGGTTGGGTATGGCTACACCTTC; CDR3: CASSLTAGVGYGYTF
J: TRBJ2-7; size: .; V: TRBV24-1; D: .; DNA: TGTGCCACCAGTGGAGGGGCAGGGACGAACTACGAGCAGTACTTC; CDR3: CATSGGAGTNYEQYF
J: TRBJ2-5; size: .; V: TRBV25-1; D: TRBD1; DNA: TGTGCCAGCAGTGAGGATTTAGGGGGCTTAGAGACCCAGTACTTC; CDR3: CASSEDLGGLETQYF
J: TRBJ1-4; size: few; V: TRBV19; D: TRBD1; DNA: TGTGCCAGTAGTATCGACAGGGCAGGTGGAGAAAAACTGTTTTTT; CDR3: CASSIDRAGGEKLFF
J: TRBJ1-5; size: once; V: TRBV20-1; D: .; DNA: TGCAGTGCCACCAAGAATCCCGGGACACACAATCAGCCCCAGCATTTT; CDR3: CSATKNPGTHNQPQHF
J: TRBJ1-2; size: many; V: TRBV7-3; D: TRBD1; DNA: TGTGCCAGCAGTCCGGACAGGGGGAACTATGGCTACACCTTC; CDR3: CASSPDRGNYGYTF
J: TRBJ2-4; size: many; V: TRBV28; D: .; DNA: TGTGCCAGCTCTGGGACGGTCAAAAACATTCAGTACTTC; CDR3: CASSGTVKNIQYF
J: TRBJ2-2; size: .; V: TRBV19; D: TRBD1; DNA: TGTGCCAGTAGTACCGGACAGGGAGTAAGGACCGGGGAGCTGTTTTTT; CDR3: CASSTGQGVRTGELFF
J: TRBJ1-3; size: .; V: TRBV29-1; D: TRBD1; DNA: TGCAGCGTTAACGGACAGGGGGACTCCTCCACCATATATTTT; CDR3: CSVNGQGDSSTIYF
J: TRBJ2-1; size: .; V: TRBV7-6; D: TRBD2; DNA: TGTGCCAGCAGCTCCCGAGCGGGGGCCTACAATGAGCAGTTCTTC; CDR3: CASSSRAGAYNEQFF
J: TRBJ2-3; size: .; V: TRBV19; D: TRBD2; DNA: TGTGCCAGTAGTATAGGCAGCGGGGGAATCACAGATACGCAGTATTTT; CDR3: CASSIGSGGITDTQYF
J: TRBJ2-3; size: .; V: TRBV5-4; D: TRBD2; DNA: TGTGCCAGCAGCTTTCTACTAGCGGGAGGTACAGATACGCAGTATTTT; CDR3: CASSFLLAGGTDTQYF
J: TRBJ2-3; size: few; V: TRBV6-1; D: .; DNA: TGTGCCAGCAGTCCGAGGGGGTTAATACTCTCGCGCACAGATACGCAGTATTTT; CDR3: CASSPRGLILSRTDTQYF
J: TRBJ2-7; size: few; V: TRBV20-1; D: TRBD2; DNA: TGCAGTGCTAGAGATCTAGCGGGGAGTTTACCCTACGAGCAGTACTTC; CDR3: CSARDLAGSLPYEQYF
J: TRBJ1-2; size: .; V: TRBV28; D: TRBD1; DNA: TGTGCCAGCAGTAGGACAGGGATGGAATATGGCTACACCTTC; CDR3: CASSRTGMEYGYTF
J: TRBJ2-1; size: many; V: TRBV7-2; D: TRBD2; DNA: TGTGCCAGCAGCTCGGGACTAGCGGGGTACGAGCAGTTCTTC; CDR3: CASSSGLAGYEQFF
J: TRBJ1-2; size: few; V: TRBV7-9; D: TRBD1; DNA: TGTGCCAGCAGCGTAACAGGGGGCAACTATGGCTACACCTTC; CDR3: CASSVTGGNYGYTF
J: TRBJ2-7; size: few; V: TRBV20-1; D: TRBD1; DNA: TGCAGTGCTAGAGATGTCGGACAGGGTCTCTACGAGCAGTACTTC; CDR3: CSARDVGQGLYEQYF
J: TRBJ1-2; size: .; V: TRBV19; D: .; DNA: TGTGCCAGTAGTCTAGGCCGGACGGCTAACTATGGCTACACCTTC; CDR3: CASSLGRTANYGYTF
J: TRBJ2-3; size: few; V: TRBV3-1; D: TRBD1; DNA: TGTGCCAGCAGCCAACGGAGGCTAAAACGACAGGGGGTGGGAGGGCGCTTTAGCACAGATACGCAGTATTTT; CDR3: CASSQRRLKRQGVGGRFSTDTQYF
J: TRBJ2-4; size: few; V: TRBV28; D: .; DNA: TGTGCCAGCAGCCCCTTGGGGCCTGCGAGGGACATTCAGTACTTC; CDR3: CASSPLGPARDIQYF
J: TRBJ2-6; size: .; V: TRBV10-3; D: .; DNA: TGTGCCATCAGAGCTGGGGCCAACGTCCTGACTTTC; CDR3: CAIRAGANVLTF
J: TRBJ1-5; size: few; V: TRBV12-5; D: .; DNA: TGTGCTAGTGGGACAGGCCCCAATCAGCCCCAGCATTTT; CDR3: CASGTGPNQPQHF
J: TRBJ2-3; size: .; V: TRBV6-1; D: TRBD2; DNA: TGTGCCACCGTAGCGGGAGTGAAATCAGATACGCAGTATTTT; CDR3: CATVAGVKSDTQYF
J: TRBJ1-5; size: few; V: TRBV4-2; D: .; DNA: TGTGCCAGCAGCCGAGGGACGGTCGGCAATCAGCCCCAGCATTTT; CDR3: CASSRGTVGNQPQHF
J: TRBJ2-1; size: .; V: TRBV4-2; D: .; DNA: TGTGCCAGCAGCCAAGCGGGCCCGAACACGAATGAGCAGTTCTTC; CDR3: CASSQAGPNTNEQFF
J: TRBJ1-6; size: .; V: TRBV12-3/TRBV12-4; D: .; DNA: TGTGCCAGCAGTAGGCGTAATTCACCCCTCCACTTT; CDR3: CASSRRNSPLHF
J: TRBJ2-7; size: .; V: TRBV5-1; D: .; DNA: TGCGCCAGCAGCACCCGCGGGTGGGAGCAGTACTTC; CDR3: CASSTRGWEQYF
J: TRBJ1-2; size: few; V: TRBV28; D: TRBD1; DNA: TGTGCCAGCAGTAACCGTTTCTGGGACAGGGGAGAACAATCTAACTATGGCTACACCTTC; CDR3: CASSNRFWDRGEQSNYGYTF
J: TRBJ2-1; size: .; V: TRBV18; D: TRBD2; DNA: TGTGCCAGCTCACACAAGACCACTAGCGGGAGGGCTGATGAGCAGTTCTTC; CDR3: CASSHKTTSGRADEQFF
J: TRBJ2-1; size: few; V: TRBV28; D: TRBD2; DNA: TGTGCCAGCCCTCCGGCTAGCGGGAGCCTGGAGCAGTTCTTC; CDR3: CASPPASGSLEQFF
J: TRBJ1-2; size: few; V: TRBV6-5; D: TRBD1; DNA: TGTGCCAGCAGGACAGGGCGGAGCTATGGCTACACCTTC; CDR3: CASRTGRSYGYTF
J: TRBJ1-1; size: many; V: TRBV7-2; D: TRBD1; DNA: TGTGCCAGCAGGCTAGGGGGCATCGCCACTGAAGCTTTCTTT; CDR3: CASRLGGIATEAFF
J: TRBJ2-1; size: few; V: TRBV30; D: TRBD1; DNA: TGTGCCTGGAGAACGGACAGGGTCTACAATGAGCAGTTCTTC; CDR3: CAWRTDRVYNEQFF
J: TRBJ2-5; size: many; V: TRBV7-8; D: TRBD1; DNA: TGTGCCAGCAACAGGGGCCCCGGGACCCAGTACTTC; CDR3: CASNRGPGTQYF
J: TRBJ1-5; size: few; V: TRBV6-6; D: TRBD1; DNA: TGTGCCAGCAGTTACTCGTGGACAGGGTTCAATCAGCCCCAGCATTTT; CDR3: CASSYSWTGFNQPQHF
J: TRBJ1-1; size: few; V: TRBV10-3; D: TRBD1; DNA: TGTGCCATCAGTGAGGCTGGGACAGACCCTGAAGCTTTCTTT; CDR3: CAISEAGTDPEAFF
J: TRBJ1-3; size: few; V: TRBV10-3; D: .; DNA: TGTGCCATCAGTGAGGCAGACAGTTCCCGAAACACCATATATTTT; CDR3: CAISEADSSRNTIYF
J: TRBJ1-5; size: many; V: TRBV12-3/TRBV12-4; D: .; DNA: TGTGCCAGCAGTTTAACGTCGGGCCAGCCCCAGCATTTT; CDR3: CASSLTSGQPQHF
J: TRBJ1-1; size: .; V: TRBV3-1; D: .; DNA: TGTGCCAGCAGCCAAATAGGGGGCACTGAAGCTTTCTTT; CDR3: CASSQIGGTEAFF
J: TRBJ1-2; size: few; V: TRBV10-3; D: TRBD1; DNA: TGTGCCATCAGTGGAACCGGGACAGGGGGCGCGGGTGGCTACACCTTC; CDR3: CAISGTGTGGAGGYTF
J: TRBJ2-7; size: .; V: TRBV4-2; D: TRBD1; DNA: TGTGCCAGCAGCCAGGAACCGGGACAGGGTAACTACGAGCAGTACTTC; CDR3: CASSQEPGQGNYEQYF
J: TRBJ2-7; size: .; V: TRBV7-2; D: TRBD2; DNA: TGTGCCAGCAGCTCACTGGGGACTAGCGGTTCATACTCCTCCTACGAGCAGTACTTC; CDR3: CASSSLGTSGSYSSYEQYF
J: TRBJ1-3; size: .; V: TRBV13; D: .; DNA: TGTGCCAGCAGCGTCAATCAGGCAACTGGAAACACCATATATTTT; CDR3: CASSVNQATGNTIYF
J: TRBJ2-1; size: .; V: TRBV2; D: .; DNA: TGTGCCAGCAGCCCGAGGGGGAAGTGGTCCTACAATGAGCAGTTCTTC; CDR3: CASSPRGKWSYNEQFF
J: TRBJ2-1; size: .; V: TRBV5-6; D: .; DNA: TGTGCCAGCAGCTCGATCAGGGGAAGGCAGTTCTTC; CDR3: CASSSIRGRQFF